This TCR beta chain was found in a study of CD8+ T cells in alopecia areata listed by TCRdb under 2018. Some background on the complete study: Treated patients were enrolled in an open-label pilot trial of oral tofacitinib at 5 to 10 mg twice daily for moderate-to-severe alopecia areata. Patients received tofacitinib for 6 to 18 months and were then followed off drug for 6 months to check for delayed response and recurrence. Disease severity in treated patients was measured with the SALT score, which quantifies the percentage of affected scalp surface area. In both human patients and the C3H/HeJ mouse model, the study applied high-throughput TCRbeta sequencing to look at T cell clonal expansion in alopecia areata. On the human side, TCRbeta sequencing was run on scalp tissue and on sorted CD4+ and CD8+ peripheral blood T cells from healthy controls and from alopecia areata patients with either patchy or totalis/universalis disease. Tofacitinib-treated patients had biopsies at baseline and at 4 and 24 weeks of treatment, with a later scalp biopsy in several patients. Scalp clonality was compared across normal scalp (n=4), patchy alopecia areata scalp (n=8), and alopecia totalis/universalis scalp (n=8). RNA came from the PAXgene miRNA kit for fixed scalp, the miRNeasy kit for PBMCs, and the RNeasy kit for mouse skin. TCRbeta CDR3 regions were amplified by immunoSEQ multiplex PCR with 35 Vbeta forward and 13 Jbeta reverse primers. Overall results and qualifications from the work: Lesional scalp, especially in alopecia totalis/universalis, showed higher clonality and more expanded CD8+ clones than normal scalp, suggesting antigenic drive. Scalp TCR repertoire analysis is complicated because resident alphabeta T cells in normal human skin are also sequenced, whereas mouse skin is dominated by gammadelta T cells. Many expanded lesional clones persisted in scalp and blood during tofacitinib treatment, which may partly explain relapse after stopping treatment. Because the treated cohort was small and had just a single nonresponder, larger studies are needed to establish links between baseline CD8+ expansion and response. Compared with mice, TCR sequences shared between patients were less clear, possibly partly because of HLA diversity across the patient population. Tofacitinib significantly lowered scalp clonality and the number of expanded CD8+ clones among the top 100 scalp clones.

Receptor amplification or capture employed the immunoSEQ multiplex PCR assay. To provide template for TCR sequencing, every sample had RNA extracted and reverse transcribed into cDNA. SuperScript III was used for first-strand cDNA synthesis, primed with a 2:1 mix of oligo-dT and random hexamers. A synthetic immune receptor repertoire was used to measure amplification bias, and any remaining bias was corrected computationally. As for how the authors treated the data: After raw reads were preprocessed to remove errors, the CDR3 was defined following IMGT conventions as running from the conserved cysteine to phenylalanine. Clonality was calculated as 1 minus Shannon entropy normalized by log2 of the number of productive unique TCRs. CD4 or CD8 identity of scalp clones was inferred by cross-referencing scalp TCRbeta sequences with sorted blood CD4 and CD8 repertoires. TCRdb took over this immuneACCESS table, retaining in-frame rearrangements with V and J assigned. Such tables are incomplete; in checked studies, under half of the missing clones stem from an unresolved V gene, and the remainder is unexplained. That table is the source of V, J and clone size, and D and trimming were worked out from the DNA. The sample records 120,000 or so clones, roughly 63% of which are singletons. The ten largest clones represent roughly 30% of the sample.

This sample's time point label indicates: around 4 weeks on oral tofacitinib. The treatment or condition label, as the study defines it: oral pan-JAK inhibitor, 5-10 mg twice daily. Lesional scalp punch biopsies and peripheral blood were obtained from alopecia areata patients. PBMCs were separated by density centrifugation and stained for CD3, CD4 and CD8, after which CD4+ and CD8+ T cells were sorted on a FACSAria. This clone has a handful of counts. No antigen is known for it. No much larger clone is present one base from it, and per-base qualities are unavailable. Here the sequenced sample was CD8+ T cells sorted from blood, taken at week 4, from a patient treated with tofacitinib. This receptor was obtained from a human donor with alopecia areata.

The CDR3 protein sequence reads: CASSEGQGAYNEQFF. The bases read TGTGCCAGCAGTGAGGGACAGGGGGCCTACAATGAGCAGTTCTTC. The sequence joins TRBV6-1 to TRBJ2-1; 11 of the junction bases match TRBD1. V trim: 3 bases; J trim: 2 bases; unmatched bases: 0. Inclusive of the bounding cysteine and phenylalanine, the CDR3 is 15 residues long. The CDR3 DNA has 45 bases and is translated from base 1. The germline V gene yields MNHNS for CDR1 and SASEGT for CDR2.